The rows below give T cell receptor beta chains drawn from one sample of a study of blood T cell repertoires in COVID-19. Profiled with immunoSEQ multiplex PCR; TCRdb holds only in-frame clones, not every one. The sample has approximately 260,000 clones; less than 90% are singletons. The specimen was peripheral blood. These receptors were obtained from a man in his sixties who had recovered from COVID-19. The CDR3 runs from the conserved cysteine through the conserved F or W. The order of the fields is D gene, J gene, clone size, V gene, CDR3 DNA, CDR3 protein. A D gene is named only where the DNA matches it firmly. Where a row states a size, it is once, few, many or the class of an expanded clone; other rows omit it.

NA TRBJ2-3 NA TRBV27 TGTGCCAGCAGTTTACGGAGGGGAGCCACAGATACGCAGTATTTT CASSLRRGATDTQYF
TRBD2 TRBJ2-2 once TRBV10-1 TGCGCCAGCAGTGCTAAGCGGGGCACCGGGGAGCTGTTTTTT CASSAKRGTGELFF
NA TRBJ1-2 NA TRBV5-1 TGCGCCAGCAGCTTAGAGGGCTCGGACTATGGCTACACCTTC CASSLEGSDYGYTF
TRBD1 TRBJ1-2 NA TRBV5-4 TGTGCCAGCAGCTCAAGGACAGGGGATGGGTATGGCTACACCTTC CASSSRTGDGYGYTF
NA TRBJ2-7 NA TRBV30 TGTGCCTGGAGTGTAAAACAGGGTATCTACGAGCAGTACTTC CAWSVKQGIYEQYF
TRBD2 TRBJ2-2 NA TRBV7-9 TGTGCCAGCAGCAAACCGGGACTAGCGGGCCCCGGGGAGCTGTTTTTT CASSKPGLAGPGELFF
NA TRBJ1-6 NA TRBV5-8 TGTGCCAGCAGCTTAGGTTCGGGTTTACCCCTCCACTTT CASSLGSGLPLHF
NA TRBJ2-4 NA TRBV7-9 TGTGCCAGCGTCCCCCCAGCGGGAAACATTCAGTACTTC CASVPPAGNIQYF
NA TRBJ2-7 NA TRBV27 TGTGCCAGCAGTTTATCGAGAGCGTACGAGCAGTACTTC CASSLSRAYEQYF
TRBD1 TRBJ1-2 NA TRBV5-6 TGTGCCAGCAGCAATTACGCCGGTTGGGACAGGGGTGACTATGGCTACACCTTC CASSNYAGWDRGDYGYTF
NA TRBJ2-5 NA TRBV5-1 TGCGCCAGCAGCTTGGACCAGGGAGGAGAGACCCAGTACTTC CASSLDQGGETQYF
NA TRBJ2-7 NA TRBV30 TGTGCCTGGAGGGCCGGGGGCTCCTACGAGCAGTACTTC CAWRAGGSYEQYF
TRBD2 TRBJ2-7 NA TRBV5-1 TGCGCCAGCAGCTTCGAGCCTCCGAACCCTACTAGCGGGTTTACGAACGAGCAGTACTTC CASSFEPPNPTSGFTNEQYF